The entry that follows covers one T cell receptor beta chain sequence. Authors' methods: Researchers report that nucleated cell counts were estimated from reference gene primer amplification. Some clones are missing from TCRdb's copy, which holds only in-frame ones; the method was immunoSEQ multiplex PCR. The V and J calls and clone size are taken from that table; D and trimming were inferred from the DNA. Of 20,000 to 30,000 clones listed, approximately 94% are singletons. The sample is drawn from a study of blood T cell repertoires in COVID-19. At the level of the study: The United States, Italy and Spain provided the acute and convalescent COVID-19 samples. PBMCs, B-cell-depleted T cells, or T cells provided the cDNA or gDNA that made up the material.

The CDR3 sequence is 14 residues long. The ends were cut back, 5 bases at V and 0 bases at J, with 10 bases in the middle. Germline CDR1 and CDR2: SGHVS and FQNEAQ. Material for sequencing was peripheral blood. V gene TRBV7-8 combines with J gene TRBJ2-5, with D tentatively TRBD1 (6 bases). The TCR was taken from a human donor in a cohort sampled during active COVID-19. The CDR3 here is CASSQGQYQETQYF. For the CDR3, the DNA is TGTGCCAGCAGCCAGGGACAATACCAAGAGACCCAGTACTTC.